These T cell receptor beta chains were read from a single sample in a study of shared clonotypes between healthy human individuals. The method was immunoSEQ multiplex PCR; TCRdb's version includes in-frame clones alone and lacks a portion of them. Of roughly 720,000 clones listed, around 90% were seen once; the top ten hold 34%. Sequenced: memory CD8+ T cells from PBMCs. The receptors shown here come from a man between 18 and 35 years old in good health. Some clones in this sample may be carry-over from other donors' samples. The conserved cysteine and the conserved F or W are not part of the CDR3 here. Each record gives: J gene, V gene, clone size, CDR3 protein. Size is stated for part of the rows, as once, few or many counts, or as a class when the clone is expanded.

TRBJ2-3 TRBV2 NA ASLRNLYLTGEDTQY
TRBJ1-2 TRBV15 NA ATSSEVPDRDGYT
TRBJ2-3 TRBV28 NA ASRPLAESTDTQY
TRBJ2-5 TRBV10-3 NA AIREPGGQETQY
TRBJ1-2 TRBV27 NA ASGVGANYGYT
TRBJ1-1 TRBV2 few ASSPEGRTEAF
TRBJ1-2 TRBV6-1 NA ASSAYYGPLGGYT
TRBJ1-1 TRBV29-1 NA SVEGQSLNTEAF
TRBJ2-1 TRBV7-9 NA ASSFASRPGNEQF
TRBJ2-7 TRBV5-1 NA ASSLAREGRHEQY
TRBJ2-3 TRBV7-9 NA ASSRDSNPDTQY
TRBJ2-3 TRBV4-3 NA ASSQKGPTFTDTQY
TRBJ2-7 TRBV2 NA ASSEPENSYEQY
TRBJ1-4 TRBV29-1 NA SVVDGATNEKLF
TRBJ2-7 TRBV27 once ASSSRDSSYEQY
TRBJ2-5 TRBV27 NA ASSSLAEQETQY
TRBJ2-7 TRBV6-6 NA ASSHWGQSSYEQY
TRBJ2-7 TRBV27 NA ASSVLPGTSGDEQY
TRBJ2-7 TRBV7-3 NA ASSLSPGLAGYEQY
TRBJ2-1 TRBV27 NA ASSLGELDHSYNEQF
TRBJ2-2 TRBV27 NA ASGLLNGELF
TRBJ2-6 TRBV27 NA ASSPYRGGIGANVLT
TRBJ2-5 TRBV6-8 NA ASSFELAVPQETQY
TRBJ2-7 TRBV7-6 NA ASSPGAGGAYEQY
TRBJ2-1 TRBV7-9 NA ASSLAFSEQF
TRBJ2-7 TRBV27 NA ASSLGPLNEQY
TRBJ2-1 TRBV19 NA ASSIWQGDNEQF